The entry below describes one T cell receptor beta chain. Its antigen is currently unknown. The junction had 10 bases not matched to a gene; V was cut back by 6 bases and J by 7 bases. This CDR3 comprises 14 residues. The V gene's germline CDR1 is SGHDT and CDR2 YYEEEE. This entry comes from a study of cytomegalovirus exposure and HLA in healthy donors. Study summary: Among the approximately 420 donors who were genotyped, 81% fell in the genetic ancestry cluster that is associated with self-reported Caucasian donors.

The primer mix had 60 Vbeta and 13 Jbeta primers. This table comes from immunoSEQ multiplex PCR, and its TCRdb copy is limited to in-frame clones, with some not included. Among about 150,000 clones listed, over 80% were seen once. Regarding the study as a whole: The study flagged roughly 160 TCR beta chains as cytomegalovirus-associated. A later analysis appeared to link common viral pathogens to several of the most significant clusters. Association of a missense DCLRE1C variant with TCR beta V- and J-gene trimming was reported in a later analysis.

The receptor's source is a male donor in good health and CMV-seronegative. The chain recombines TRBV5-6 with TRBJ1-2, with TRBD1 matching 9 bases. Specimen: PBMCs. This CDR3 reads CASILGQGLFGYTF. The DNA for the CDR3 is TGTGCCAGCATCCTCGGACAGGGGCTCTTTGGCTACACCTTC.